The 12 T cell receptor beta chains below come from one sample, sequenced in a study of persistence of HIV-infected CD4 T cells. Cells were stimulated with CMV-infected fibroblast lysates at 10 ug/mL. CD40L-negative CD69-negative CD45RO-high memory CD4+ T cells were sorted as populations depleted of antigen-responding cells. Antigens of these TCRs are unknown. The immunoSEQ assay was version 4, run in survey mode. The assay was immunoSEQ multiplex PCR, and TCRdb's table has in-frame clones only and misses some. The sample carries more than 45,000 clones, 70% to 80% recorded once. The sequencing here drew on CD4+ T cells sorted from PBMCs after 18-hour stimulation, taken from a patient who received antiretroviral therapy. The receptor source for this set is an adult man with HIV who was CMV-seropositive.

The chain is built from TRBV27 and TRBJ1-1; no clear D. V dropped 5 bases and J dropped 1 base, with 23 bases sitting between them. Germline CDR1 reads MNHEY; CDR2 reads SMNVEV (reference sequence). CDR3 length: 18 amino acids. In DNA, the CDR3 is TGTGCCAGCAGTCCTCTCGTCGGGCACCCGAGGAAGAACACTGAAGCTTTCTTT. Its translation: CASSPLVGHPRKNTEAFF.

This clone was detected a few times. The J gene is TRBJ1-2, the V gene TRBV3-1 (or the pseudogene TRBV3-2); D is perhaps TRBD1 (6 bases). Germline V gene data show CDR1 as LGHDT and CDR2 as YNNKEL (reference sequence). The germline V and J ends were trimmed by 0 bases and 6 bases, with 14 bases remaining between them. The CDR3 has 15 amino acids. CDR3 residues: CASSQDTYRVHGYTF. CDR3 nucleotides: TGTGCCAGCAGCCAAGATACATACAGGGTACATGGCTACACCTTC.

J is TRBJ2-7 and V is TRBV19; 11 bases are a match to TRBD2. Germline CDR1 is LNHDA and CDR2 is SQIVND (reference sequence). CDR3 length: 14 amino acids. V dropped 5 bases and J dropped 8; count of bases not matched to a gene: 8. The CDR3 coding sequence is TGTGCCAGTAGTTTCCGGGGACTAGCGGAGCAGCAGTACTTC. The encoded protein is CASSFRGLAEQQYF. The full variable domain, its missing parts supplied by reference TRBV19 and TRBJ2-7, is DGGITQSPKYLFRKEGQNVTLSCEQNLNHDAMYWYRQDPGQGLRLIYYSQIVNDFQKGDIAEGYSVSREKKESFPLTVTSAQKNPTAFYLCASSFRGLAEQQYFGPGTRLTVT.

The CDR3 loop is CASSAGSNYGYTF. CDR3 DNA: TGTGCCAGCAGCGCAGGGTCTAACTATGGCTACACCTTC. The V call is TRBV6-6, the J call TRBJ1-2; D might be TRBD1 (5 bases). The germline V gene has CDR1 MNHNY and CDR2 SVGAGI (reference sequence). CDR3 length: 13 residues. Between the trimmed V and J ends, which lost 6 bases and 0 bases, there was a span of 8 bases.

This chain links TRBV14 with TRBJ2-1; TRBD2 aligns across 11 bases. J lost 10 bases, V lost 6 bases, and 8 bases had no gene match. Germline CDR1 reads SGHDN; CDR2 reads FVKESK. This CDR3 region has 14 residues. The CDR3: CASSGLAGFWEQFF. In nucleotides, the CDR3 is TGTGCCAGCAGTGGACTAGCGGGTTTTTGGGAGCAGTTCTTC.

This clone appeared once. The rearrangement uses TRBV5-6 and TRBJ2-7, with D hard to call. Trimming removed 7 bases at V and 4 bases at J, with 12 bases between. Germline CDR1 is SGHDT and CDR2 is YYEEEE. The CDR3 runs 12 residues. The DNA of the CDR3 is TGTGCCAGCGCAGCTAGGAGTTACGAGCAGTACTTC. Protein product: CASAARSYEQYF.

The CDR3, as DNA: TGCGCCAGCAGCTCCTCAAGTGGGACAGGGAAATACGAGCAGTACTTC. Protein product: CASSSSSGTGKYEQYF. The chain employs TRBV5-1 and TRBJ2-7; TRBD1 matches 9 bases. The CDR3 is 16 amino acids. The V gene's germline CDR1 is SGHRS and CDR2 YFSETQ. The V segment lost 3 bases and the J segment 4 bases; nucleotides outside the gene matches: 11.

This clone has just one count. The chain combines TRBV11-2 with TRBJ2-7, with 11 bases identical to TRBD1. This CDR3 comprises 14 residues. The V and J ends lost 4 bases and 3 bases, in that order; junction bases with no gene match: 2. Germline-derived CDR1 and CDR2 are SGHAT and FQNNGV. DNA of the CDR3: TGTGCCAGCAGCTCAGGGACAGGGGGCTACGAGCAGTACTTC. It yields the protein CASSSGTGGYEQYF.

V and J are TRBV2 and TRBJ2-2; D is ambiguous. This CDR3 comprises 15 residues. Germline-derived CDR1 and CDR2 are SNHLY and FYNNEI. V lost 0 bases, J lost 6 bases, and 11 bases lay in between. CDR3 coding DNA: TGTGCCAGCAGTGAAGCGGTTATAAGCCCCGGGGAGCTGTTTTTT. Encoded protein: CASSEAVISPGELFF.

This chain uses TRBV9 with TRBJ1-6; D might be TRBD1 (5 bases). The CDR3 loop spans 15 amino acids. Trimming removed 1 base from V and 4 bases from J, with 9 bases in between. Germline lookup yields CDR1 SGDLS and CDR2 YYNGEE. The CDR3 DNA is TGTGCCAGCAGCGTAAGGGGAGATTATAATTCACCCCTCCACTTT. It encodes CASSVRGDYNSPLHF.

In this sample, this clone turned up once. CDR3 in DNA: TGCAGTGCTAGTCCCGGTGCCACAGATACGCAGTATTTT. It encodes CSASPGATDTQYF. The V call is TRBV20-1, the J call TRBJ2-3, with D unresolved. The CDR3 runs 13 residues. Germline loops: CDR1 DFQATT, CDR2 SNEGSKA (reference sequence). Trimming cost V 3 bases and J 2 bases, with 9 bases left between them.

In DNA, the CDR3 is TGTGCCAGCAGCCCCGAGGAACGGGGCAAAATGGACTATGGCTACACCTTC. This codes for CASSPEERGKMDYGYTF. The chain carries TRBV3-1 (or the pseudogene TRBV3-2) and TRBJ1-2, with D possibly being TRBD1 (5 bases). Between the trimmed V and J ends, which lost 4 bases and 3 bases, there was a span of 21 bases. CDR1 and CDR2 from the germline V gene are LGHDT and YNNKEL (reference sequence). The CDR3 is 17 residues long.